This TCR beta chain was recovered during a study of radiation and T cells in renal cell carcinoma. On the study more broadly: Nephrectomy followed 15 Gy stereotactic body radiation by 4 weeks.

Indicated time point: blood 2 weeks post-SBRT. Described treatment: 15 Gy SBRT to primary tumor, nephrectomy 4 weeks later. Assay: immunoSEQ multiplex PCR; the TCRdb copy retains only in-frame clones and omits some. The sample has some 150,000 clones, around 90% seen once. Germline values: CDR1 ENHRY, CDR2 SYGVKD. This CDR3 has 13 residues. V trimming: 6 bases; J trimming: 5 bases; junction bases outside the gene matches: 6. The sequence was obtained from a woman aged 45-60 years with renal cell carcinoma. This chain uses TRBV10-3 with TRBJ2-5, with 7 bases that match TRBD2. The specimen was blood, collected from a patient whose treatment included radiotherapy and nephrectomy. DNA of the CDR3: TGTGCCATCAGAGGCGGGGGAGGCGAGACCCAGTACTTC. Amino acids: CAIRGGGGETQYF.